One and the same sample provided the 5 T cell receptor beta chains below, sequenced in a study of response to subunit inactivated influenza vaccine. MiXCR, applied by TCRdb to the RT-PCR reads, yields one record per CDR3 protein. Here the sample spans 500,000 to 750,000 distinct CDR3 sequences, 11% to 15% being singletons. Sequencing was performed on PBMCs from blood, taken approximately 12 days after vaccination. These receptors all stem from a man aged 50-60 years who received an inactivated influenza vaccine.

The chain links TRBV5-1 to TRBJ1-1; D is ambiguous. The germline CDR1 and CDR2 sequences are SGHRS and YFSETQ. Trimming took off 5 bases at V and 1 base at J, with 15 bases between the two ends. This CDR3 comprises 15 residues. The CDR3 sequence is CASRGSGLANTEAFF. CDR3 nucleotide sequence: TGCGCCAGCAGGGGTTCAGGTCTCGCGAACACTGAAGCTTTCTTT.

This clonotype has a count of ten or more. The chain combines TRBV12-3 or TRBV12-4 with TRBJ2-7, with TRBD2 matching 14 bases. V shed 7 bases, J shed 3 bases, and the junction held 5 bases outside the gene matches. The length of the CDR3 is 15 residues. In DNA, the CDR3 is TGTGCCAGCACCATGACTAGCGGGAGGGTCTACGAGCAGTACTTC. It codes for CASTMTSGRVYEQYF.

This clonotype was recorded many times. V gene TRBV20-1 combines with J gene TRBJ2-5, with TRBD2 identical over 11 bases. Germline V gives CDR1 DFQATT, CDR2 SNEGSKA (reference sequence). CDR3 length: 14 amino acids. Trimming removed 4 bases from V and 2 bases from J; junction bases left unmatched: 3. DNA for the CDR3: TGCAGTGCTAAGGGACTAGCGGATCAAGAGACCCAGTACTTC. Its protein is CSAKGLADQETQYF.

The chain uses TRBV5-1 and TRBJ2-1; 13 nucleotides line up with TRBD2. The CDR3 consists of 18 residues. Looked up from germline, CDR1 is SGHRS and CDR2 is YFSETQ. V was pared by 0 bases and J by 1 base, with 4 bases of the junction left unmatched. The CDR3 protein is CASSLATTSGGSYNEQFF. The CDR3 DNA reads TGCGCCAGCAGCTTGGCCACGACTAGCGGGGGGTCCTACAATGAGCAGTTCTTC.

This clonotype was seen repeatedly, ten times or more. This chain's CDR3 is CSHGGEETQYF. The CDR3 DNA is TGCAGCCATGGGGGGGAAGAGACCCAGTACTTC. The chain carries TRBV29-1 and TRBJ2-5; 7 bases line up with TRBD2. The CDR3 contains 11 residues. Trimming cost V 8 bases and J 3 bases; bases outside gene matches: 3. CDR1 is SQVTM, CDR2 ANQGSEA, per germline.